The 8 T cell receptor beta chains below all came from one sample that was sequenced in a study of CXCR3-negative and CXCR3-positive naive CD8 T cells. The libraries of TRB cDNA were constructed through 5' RACE using UMI labels. TCRdb re-called the 5' RACE reads; every CDR3 protein appears as one record, without DNA. The sample has some 50,000 distinct CDR3 sequences. The specimen sequenced was naive CXCR3- CD8+ T cells from blood. Documented subset: CD45RO-CCR7+CD27+CD95- naive CD8+ T cells lacking CXCR3 (TNR3-). These TCRs come from a human donor in good health. Some clones in this sample may be carry-over from other donors' samples.

This chain joins TRBV5-6 and TRBJ2-7; the TCRdb call, TRBD2, lacks DNA for checking. This CDR3 spans 12 amino acids. CDR1 is SGHDT and CDR2 is YYEEEE in the germline V gene. This chain's CDR3 is CASSSPKREQYF. Looking up the rest from reference TRBV5-6 and TRBJ2-7 gives the full variable domain: DAGVTQSPTHLIKTRGQQVTLRCSPKSGHDTVSWYQQALGQGPQFIFQYYEEEERQRGNFPDRFSGHQFPNYSSELNVNALLLGDSALYLCASSSPKREQYFGPGTRLTVT.

The V gene is TRBV12-3 or TRBV12-4, the J gene TRBJ1-1. The CDR3 runs to 14 residues. The CDR3 sequence is CASSLSQANTEAFF.

The chain has TRBV30 and TRBJ2-3; no DNA is available, so the TRBD1 call from TCRdb remains unchecked. The CDR3 has 14 amino acids. Germline lookup yields CDR1 GTSNPN and CDR2 SVGIG (reference sequence). CDR3 protein: CAWSATGSKYTQYF.

CDR3 sequence reads: CARYKGALGGPLATEAFF. J is TRBJ1-1 and V is TRBV3-1; TCRdb's D gene call, TRBD1, goes unchecked for lack of DNA. Germline CDR1 LGHDT, CDR2 YNNKEL (reference sequence). This CDR3 is 18 amino acids long.

The CDR3: CASSWGQGAGYEQYF. The V gene is TRBV28, the J gene TRBJ2-7; checking the TCRdb D call of TRBD1 is not possible without DNA. CDR1 MDHEN and CDR2 SYDVKM come from the germline V gene. This CDR3 contains 15 residues.

This rearrangement joins TRBV7-6 to TRBJ1-2. The CDR3 has 16 residues. CDR1 is SGHVS, CDR2 FNYEAQ, per germline. CDR3 amino acids: CASSLGQEPRDYGYTF.

The chain carries TRBV27 and TRBJ2-1; TCRdb calls TRBD1, which cannot be checked without DNA. The V gene's germline CDR1 is MNHEY and CDR2 SMNVEV (reference sequence). The CDR3 totals 14 residues. The chain's CDR3 is CASSLAGGPGEQFF.

The chain uses TRBV29-1 and TRBJ2-1; TCRdb picks TRBD2, but there is no DNA to check that call. Germline CDR1 reads SQVTM; CDR2 reads ANQGSEA. The CDR3 consists of 15 residues. CDR3 sequence: CSVATGTRNYNEQFF.